The source of this TCR beta chain is a study of regulatory T cells in long-lasting Graves disease. Study-level points and caveats: With persistent disease, TRBV28, TRBJ1-2 and TRBJ2-5 were the favored segments.

The length of the CDR3 is 15 residues. V was trimmed by 6 bases and J by 10 bases, leaving 19 bases between them. Time point of the sample: newly diagnosed GD, antithyroid drugs for less than 3 months. There was RNA extracted from PBMCs, and the TCR library was made from it. This clonotype appeared many times. Its antigen is unidentified. In building TCR beta libraries, iRepertoire HTBI primers were used together with Arm-PCR of CDR3 regions. TCRdb analysed the multiplex PCR reads with MiXCR anew, one entry per CDR3 protein. The sample holds hundreds of thousands of distinct CDR3 sequences, roughly a sixth seen once. The same sample was also used in a study of T cells in Graves' hyperthyroidism and ophthalmopathy. That report adds: For Graves' hyperthyroidism to be stable, ophthalmopathy could not progress within 18 months. Exclusion criteria comprised uncontrolled infection, other autoimmune disease, pregnancy or lactation.

V gene TRBV12-3 or TRBV12-4 combines with J gene TRBJ1-6; D possibly corresponds to TRBD1 (6 bases). The sample consisted of peripheral blood mononuclear cells (PBMCs), taken at new diagnosis, from a patient treated with antithyroid drugs. The sequence came from a woman aged 40-60 years with Graves disease. CDR3 amino acids: CASSPAGAPGSPLHF. CDR3 DNA: TGTGCCAGCAGCCCCGCGGGGGCGCCGGGATCACCCCTCCACTTT.